Following are 8 T cell receptor delta chains from one sample sequenced in a study of gamma-delta T cells after stem cell transplantation. TCRdb reanalyzed the RT-PCR reads using CATT. Of approximately 2,100 delta-chain clones in the sample, 2.5% to 3.5% were seen once. Sequencing was carried out using gamma-delta T cells. The receptor source for this set is a human donor. It is not recorded whose cells these are; they may come from a transplant donor.

As concerns this clone: The TCRdb protein, from a much larger clone, departs from this DNA's translation at residue 15, likely by read error; the protein shown derives from the DNA. This chain uses TRDV2 with TRDJ3; TRDD3 matches at 12 bases. Germline V gene data show CDR1 as GEAIGNYY and CDR2 as EKD. The CDR3 spans 19 residues. The CDR3 nucleotides are TGTGCCTGTGACACAATACTGGGGGATACCTCCTGGGACACCCAACAGATGTTTTTC. Translated: CACDTILGDTSWDTQQMFF.

Comment on this clone: The translation of this DNA and the TCRdb protein of a much larger clone differ at residue 19, probably owing to a read error; the protein shown here is translated from the DNA. The chain links TRDV2 to TRDJ1; 9 bases fit TRDD3. Germline CDR1 and CDR2: GEAIGNYY and EKD. The CDR3 is made up of 21 amino acids. DNA of the CDR3: TGTGCCTGTGACACCGTACTGGGGGAGAACCCCCCAAGGGCTGCACCGAATAAACACATCTTT. Encoded protein: CACDTVLGENPPRAAPNKHIF.

This clone was recorded a few times. This likely stems from a read error, as it lies one base from a far larger clone. The same CDR3 is also encoded by other DNA sequences in this sample. The CDR3 nucleotides read TGTGCCTGTGACACCTTACTGGGGGCCGCCAACACCGATAAGCTCATCTTT. Its translation is CACDTLLGAANTDKLIF. The chain uses TRDV2 and TRDJ1; TRDD3 agrees at 8 bases. CDR1 and CDR2 (germline): GEAIGNYY, EKD. The CDR3 extends over 17 amino acids.

On this clone itself: Since a far larger clone is one base different, this is likely a read error. In the same sample, other DNA sequences code for this CDR3. This rearrangement joins TRDV2 to TRDJ1; 10 bases map to TRDD3. The CDR3 consists of 18 residues. Per germline, CDR1 GEAIGNYY and CDR2 EKD. Trimming took 0 bases from V and 2 from J; bases not matched to a gene: 11. In DNA, the CDR3 is TGTGCCTGTGACACCCTAGCCCCCGGGGGATACGGGACCGATAAACTCATCTTT. Its protein product is CACDTLAPGGYGTDKLIF.

In this sample, this clone turned up a few times. The protein TCRdb lists belongs to a much larger clone and differs from this DNA's translation at residue 10, which points to a read error; the protein shown is made from the DNA. The chain is built from TRDV2 and TRDJ3, with TRDD3 matching 9 bases. The V segment lost 0 bases and the J segment 0 bases; nucleotides outside the gene matches: 5. The CDR3 extends over 19 amino acids. Germline CDR1 and CDR2: GEAIGNYY and EKD. CDR3 sequence (DNA): TGTGCCTGTGACACCGCTGGGGGATGGGGCTCCTGGGACACCCGACAGATGTTTTTC. It yields the protein CACDTAGGWGSWDTRQMFF.

In its sample, this clone ranks as large. V is TRDV2 and J is TRDJ1; TRDD3 aligns across 9 bases. The junction had 9 bases not matched to a gene; V was cut back by 3 bases and J by 8 bases. Germline loops: CDR1 GEAIGNYY, CDR2 EKD. This CDR3 is 14 amino acids long. The CDR3 DNA follows: TGTGCCTGTGACCCCGTACTGGGGGACTCGAAACTCATCTTT. Translating it yields CACDPVLGDSKLIF.

As regards this clone: Since a much larger clone is just one base distant, this may be a read error. The rearrangement joins TRDV2 to TRDJ1; 8 nucleotides align to TRDD3. This CDR3 contains 22 residues. CDR1 is GEAIGNYY, CDR2 EKD, per germline. J was trimmed by 0 bases and V by 0 bases; bases with no gene match: 23. CDR3 sequence reads: CACDTPLPLREGDREYTDKLIF. Here the CDR3 DNA reads TGTGCCTGTGACACCCCCCTCCCTCTAAGGGAGGGGGATAGAGAGTACACCGATAAACTCATCTTT.

Of note for this clone: With only one base between it and a far larger clone, this is likely a read error. Other DNA sequences from this sample encode an identical CDR3 as well. The chain couples TRDV2 to TRDJ1; 7 bases match TRDD3. CDR3 length equals 15 residues. The germline CDR1 and CDR2 sequences are GEAIGNYY and EKD. The ends lost 0 bases at V and 5 bases at J; junction bases unmatched: 8. In nucleotides, the CDR3 is TGTGCCTGTGACACCCTGGGGGCAACCACTGATAAACTCATCTTT. Its protein product is CACDTLGATTDKLIF.